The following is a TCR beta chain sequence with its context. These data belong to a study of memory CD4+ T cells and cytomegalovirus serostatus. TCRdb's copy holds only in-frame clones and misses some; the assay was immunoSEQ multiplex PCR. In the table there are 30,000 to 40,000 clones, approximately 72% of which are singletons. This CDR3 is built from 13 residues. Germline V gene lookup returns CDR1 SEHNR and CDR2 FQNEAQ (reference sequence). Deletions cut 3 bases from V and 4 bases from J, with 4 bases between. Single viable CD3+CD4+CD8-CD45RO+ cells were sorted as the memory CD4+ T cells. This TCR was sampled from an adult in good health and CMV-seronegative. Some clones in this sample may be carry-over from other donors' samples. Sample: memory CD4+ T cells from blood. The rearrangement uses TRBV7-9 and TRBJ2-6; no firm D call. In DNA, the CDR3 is TGTGCCAGCAGCTTCGCCGGGGCCAACGTCCTGACTTTC. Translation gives CASSFAGANVLTF.